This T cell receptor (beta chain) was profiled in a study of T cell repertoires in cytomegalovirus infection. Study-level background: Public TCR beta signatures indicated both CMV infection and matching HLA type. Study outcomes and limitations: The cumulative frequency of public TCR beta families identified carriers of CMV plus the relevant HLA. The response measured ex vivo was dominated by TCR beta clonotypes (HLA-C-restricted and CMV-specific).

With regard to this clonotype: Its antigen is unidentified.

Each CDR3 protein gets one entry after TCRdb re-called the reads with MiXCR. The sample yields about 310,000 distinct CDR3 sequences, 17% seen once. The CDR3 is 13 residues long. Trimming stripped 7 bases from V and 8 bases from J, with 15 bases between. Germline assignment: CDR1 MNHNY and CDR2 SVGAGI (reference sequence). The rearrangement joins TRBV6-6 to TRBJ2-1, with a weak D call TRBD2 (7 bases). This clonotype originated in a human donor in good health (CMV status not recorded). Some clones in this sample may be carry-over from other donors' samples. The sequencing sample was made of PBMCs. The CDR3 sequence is CASNRWGGDEQFF. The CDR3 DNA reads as TGTGCCAGCAACAGATGGGGGGGCGATGAGCAGTTCTTC.